These 24 T cell receptor beta chains came from one sample sequenced in a study of OX40 agonist ivuxolimab in advanced cancers. The assay was immunoSEQ multiplex PCR, and TCRdb's table has in-frame clones only and misses some. The data show about 68,000 clones, more than 75% seen once. Sequences were derived from CD4+ or CD8+ T cells sorted from blood, sampled in a trial of the OX40 agonist ivuxolimab. These receptors all come from an adult with an advanced solid tumor such as melanoma, head and neck, liver or kidney cancer.

V and J are TRBV20-1 and TRBJ2-3; D might be TRBD2 (5 bases). The CDR3 runs to 11 residues. Germline V lookup: CDR1 DFQATT, CDR2 SNEGSKA (reference sequence). The V end was cut by 6 bases, the J end by 7 bases, with 11 bases between. Here the CDR3 reads CSAYTRNTQYF. The DNA for the CDR3 is TGCAGTGCATATACTAGGAATACGCAGTATTTT.

The rearrangement joins TRBV5-4 to TRBJ2-1, with D perhaps matching TRBD2 (5 bases). V was trimmed by 0 bases and J by 4 bases, leaving 11 bases between them. The CDR3 has 15 residues. CDR1 and CDR2 (germline): SGHNT, YYREEE (reference sequence). The CDR3 spells CASSLVERWYNEQFF. DNA of the CDR3: TGTGCCAGCAGCTTGGTTGAGCGGTGGTACAATGAGCAGTTCTTC.

The chain joins TRBV6-6 to TRBJ2-2; 9 bases agree with TRBD1. The CDR3 is made up of 15 amino acids. Germline assignment: CDR1 MNHNY and CDR2 SVGAGI (reference sequence). The junction had 8 bases not matched to a gene; V was cut back by 8 bases and J by 4 bases. The CDR3 region is CASLLGQGGTGELFF. CDR3 nucleotide sequence: TGTGCCAGCCTACTGGGACAGGGAGGCACCGGGGAGCTGTTTTTT.

V usage is TRBV7-2 and J usage is TRBJ1-4; 8 nucleotides agree with TRBD1. The CDR3 is 15 residues long. The germline V gene encodes CDR1 SGHTA and CDR2 FQGNSA. Trimming took 5 bases from V and 8 from J; bases not matched to a gene: 10. The chain's CDR3 is CASSPNRGIWEKLFF. In DNA, the CDR3 is TGTGCCAGCAGCCCCAACAGGGGGATATGGGAAAAACTGTTTTTT.

This clone was recorded a few times. The chain uses TRBV18 and TRBJ2-5, with 8 bases fitting TRBD1. The CDR3 has 15 residues. J lost 3 bases, V lost 3 bases, and 6 bases had no gene match. Germline values: CDR1 KGHSH, CDR2 LQKENI. The CDR3: CASSPRTGMEETQYF. CDR3 bases: TGTGCCAGCTCACCCCGGACAGGGATGGAAGAGACCCAGTACTTC.

The rearrangement joins TRBV6-1 to TRBJ1-1, with 8 bases aligning to TRBD1. V shed 7 bases and J 6 bases; nucleotides not matched to a gene: 13. Germline V gene data show CDR1 as MNHNS and CDR2 as SASEGT. This CDR3 contains 15 residues. This chain's CDR3 is CASTRTRTGLAEAFF. The CDR3 DNA is TGTGCCAGCACCAGAACCCGGACAGGGCTGGCTGAAGCTTTCTTT.

The rearrangement uses TRBV10-2 and TRBJ2-7; maybe TRBD1 (5 bases). CDR1 WSHSY and CDR2 SAAADI come from the germline V gene. The CDR3 is made up of 14 amino acids. V was shortened by 7 bases and J by 2 bases, with 15 bases between the two germline ends. The CDR3 region has the DNA TGCGCCAGCATCCCAACAGGAGATACCTACGAGCAGTACTTC. Amino acid sequence: CASIPTGDTYEQYF.

The V and J genes are TRBV5-8 and TRBJ1-4; TRBD1 matches at 8 bases. The CDR3 runs 15 residues. Looked up from germline, CDR1 is SGHTS and CDR2 is YDEGEE. V shed 6 bases, J shed 7 bases, and the junction held 11 bases outside the gene matches. The CDR3: CASTATGTGGEKLFF. CDR3 nucleotides: TGTGCCAGCACCGCGACCGGGACAGGAGGTGAAAAACTGTTTTTT.

CDR3 protein: CASSLKGAGETQYF. The CDR3 coding sequence is TGTGCCAGCAGCTTAAAGGGGGCCGGGGAGACCCAGTACTTC. The chain carries TRBV7-3 and TRBJ2-5; 7 positions match TRBD1. The CDR3 extends over 14 amino acids. CDR1 and CDR2 (germline): SGHTA, FQGTGA. With V trimmed by 1 base and J by 5 bases, 4 bases remained unmatched.

This sequence joins TRBV7-9 and TRBJ2-3; 9 bases match TRBD2. The CDR3 contains 17 residues. The germline CDR1 and CDR2 sequences are SEHNR and FQNEAQ (reference sequence). V was clipped by 1 base and J by 0 bases; unmatched bases: 5. Here the CDR3 DNA reads TGTGCCAGCAGCTTAGGTCTAGCGGGGCCTAGCACAGATACGCAGTATTTT. Its protein is CASSLGLAGPSTDTQYF.

The V gene is TRBV5-4, the J gene TRBJ1-5; TRBD1 matches 9 bases. The germline gives CDR1 SGHNT, CDR2 YYREEE (reference sequence). V gave up 0 bases and J gave up 2 bases; unmatched junction bases: 3. CDR3 size: 16 residues. In nucleotides, the CDR3 is TGTGCCAGCAGCTTGGGACAGGGGGTGGGCAATCAGCCCCAGCATTTT. Protein: CASSLGQGVGNQPQHF.

The genes are TRBV14 and TRBJ2-7; D unresolved. CDR1 is SGHDN, CDR2 FVKESK, per germline. Trimming took 4 bases from V and 7 from J, leaving 17 bases between them. This CDR3 is 14 amino acids long. The CDR3 DNA reads TGTGCCAGCAGCCCTACCTACGTCTTTGGGGAGCAGTACTTC. It specifies CASSPTYVFGEQYF.

The V call is TRBV7-8, the J call TRBJ2-5; 14 bases match TRBD2. Germline CDR1 reads SGHVS; CDR2 reads FQNEAQ. Trimming took 4 bases from V and 6 from J; bases not matched to a gene: 7. The CDR3 is 16 amino acids. This chain's CDR3 is CASSWMTSGGAKTQYF. CDR3 DNA: TGTGCCAGCAGCTGGATGACTAGCGGGGGGGCGAAGACCCAGTACTTC.

The J gene is TRBJ2-1, the V gene TRBV5-1, with D possibly being TRBD2 (7 bases). The V gene's germline CDR1 is SGHRS and CDR2 YFSETQ. V lost 6 bases, J lost 6 bases, and 16 bases lay in between. The CDR3 consists of 14 residues. CDR3 protein: CASIPQGGGNEQFF. In DNA, the CDR3 is TGCGCCAGCATCCCCCAGGGAGGGGGCAATGAGCAGTTCTTC.

In this sample, this clone turned up once. The CDR3 sequence is CASSLAGGEAGNTIYF. In DNA form, the CDR3 reads TGCGCCAGCAGCTTGGCGGGGGGAGAGGCTGGAAACACCATATATTTT. The V and J genes are TRBV5-1 and TRBJ1-3, with TRBD1 as a possible D gene (5 bases). This CDR3 has 16 amino acids. CDR1 SGHRS and CDR2 YFSETQ come from the germline V gene. V was pared by 0 bases and J by 2 bases, with 12 bases between.

This clone was seen once. The chain employs TRBV7-2 and TRBJ1-3; D perhaps matches TRBD1 (6 bases). Germline V gives CDR1 SGHTA, CDR2 FQGNSA. Trimming cost V 0 bases and J 0 bases, with 12 bases left between them. The CDR3 totals 17 residues. DNA of the CDR3: TGTGCCAGCAGCTTAGCTCCAGACAGGTACTCTGGAAACACCATATATTTT. Translation: CASSLAPDRYSGNTIYF.

This clone came up a few times. The chain has TRBV6-5 and TRBJ2-7; a possible D gene is TRBD1 (7 bases). V lost 5 bases and J 8 bases, leaving 13 bases between the germline ends. Germline V CDR1 and CDR2: MNHEY, SVGAGI. There are 12 residues in the CDR3. The CDR3 reads CASSPRGEKQYF. CDR3 nucleotide sequence: TGTGCCAGCAGTCCCAGGGGGGAGAAGCAGTACTTC.

The V and J genes are TRBV27 and TRBJ2-7; D tentatively fits TRBD1 or TRBD2 (5 bases each). V was shortened by 7 bases and J by 5 bases, with 18 bases between the two germline ends. The CDR3 runs 14 residues. The germline gives CDR1 MNHEY, CDR2 SMNVEV (reference sequence). The DNA for the CDR3 is TGTGCCAGCAATTTGGGCAGGGACGTCGACGAGCAGTACTTC. Translation gives CASNLGRDVDEQYF.

V usage is TRBV7-2 and J usage is TRBJ2-3; D may correspond to TRBD1 or TRBD2 (5 bases each). V lost 5 bases, J lost 1 base, and 16 bases lay in between. CDR3 length equals 16 residues. Germline CDR1 is SGHTA and CDR2 is FQGNSA. The CDR3 coding sequence is TGTGCCAGCAGCCCTTGGACGGGACCGGGCACAGATACGCAGTATTTT. Residues: CASSPWTGPGTDTQYF.

This clone was counted only a few times. The junction and the germline gene differ at one end; a read error may be behind it. The rearrangement joins TRBV18 to TRBJ1-1, with a possible D match to TRBD1 (5 bases). The germline V gene encodes CDR1 KGHSH and CDR2 LQKENI. The CDR3 totals 11 residues. The CDR3, as DNA: TGTGCCAGCTCACCACCCAGGGCGCGGGGCTTT. It yields the protein CASSPPRARGF.

J is TRBJ1-2 and V is TRBV18, with no clear D. Germline CDR1 reads KGHSH; CDR2 reads LQKENI. V lost 5 bases to trimming and J lost 2 bases, with 12 bases between them. The CDR3 consists of 14 residues. The CDR3 DNA is TGTGCCAGCTCAATAGGAACGGAGAACTATGGCTACACCTTC. This gives the protein CASSIGTENYGYTF.

This chain uses TRBV7-2 with TRBJ1-3, with D unresolved. Germline V gene lookup returns CDR1 SGHTA and CDR2 FQGNSA. V was clipped by 3 bases and J by 1 base, with 7 bases between them. The CDR3 runs 14 residues. The chain's CDR3 is CASSFDISGNTIYF. Here the CDR3 DNA reads TGTGCCAGCAGCTTCGACATATCTGGAAACACCATATATTTT.

The V gene is TRBV18, the J gene TRBJ1-2; D possibly corresponds to TRBD1 (5 bases). V lost 3 bases, J lost 4 bases, and 15 bases lay in between. Germline CDR1 reads KGHSH; CDR2 reads LQKENI. There are 15 residues in the CDR3. CDR3 sequence: CASSPTAIPRYGYTF. The CDR3 nucleotides read TGTGCCAGCTCACCGACAGCGATCCCACGCTATGGCTACACCTTC.

The V and J genes are TRBV6-5 and TRBJ1-1; possible D gene TRBD1, 6 bases. In germline, CDR1 is MNHEY, CDR2 SVGAGI. This CDR3 is built from 15 residues. Trimming cost V 8 bases and J 5 bases, with 21 bases left between them. This CDR3 reads CASGRRRGAETEAFF. DNA of the CDR3: TGTGCCAGCGGCCGGCGAAGGGGGGCGGAAACTGAAGCTTTCTTT.